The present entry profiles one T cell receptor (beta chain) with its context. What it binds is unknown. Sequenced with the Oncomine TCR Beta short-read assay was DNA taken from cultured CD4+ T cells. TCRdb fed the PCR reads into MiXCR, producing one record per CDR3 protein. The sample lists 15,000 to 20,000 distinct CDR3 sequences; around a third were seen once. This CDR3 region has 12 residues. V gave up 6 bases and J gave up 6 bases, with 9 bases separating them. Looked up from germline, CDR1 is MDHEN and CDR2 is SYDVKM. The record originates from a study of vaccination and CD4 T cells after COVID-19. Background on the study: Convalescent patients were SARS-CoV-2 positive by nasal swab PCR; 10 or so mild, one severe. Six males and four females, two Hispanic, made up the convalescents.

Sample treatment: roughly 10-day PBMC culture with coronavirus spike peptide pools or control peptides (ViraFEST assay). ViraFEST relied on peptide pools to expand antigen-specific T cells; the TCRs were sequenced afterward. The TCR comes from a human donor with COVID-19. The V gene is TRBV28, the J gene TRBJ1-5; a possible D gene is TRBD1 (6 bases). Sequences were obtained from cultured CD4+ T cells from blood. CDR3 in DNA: TGTGCCAGCAGCTCAGGGGTTCAGCCCCAGCATTTT. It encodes CASSSGVQPQHF. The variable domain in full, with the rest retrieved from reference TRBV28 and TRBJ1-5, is DVKVTQSSRYLVKRTGEKVFLECVQDMDHENMFWYRQDPGLGLRLIYFSYDVKMKEKGDIPEGYSVSREKKERFSLILESASTNQTSMYLCASSSGVQPQHFGDGTRLSIL.